This T cell receptor beta chain was captured in a study of somatic mutations in cytotoxic T cells in rheumatoid arthritis. Across the study: Right after diagnosis, and before any treatment had started, patient peripheral blood (over 28 ml EDTA) was drawn.

Generated by immunoSEQ multiplex PCR, the TCRdb table keeps only in-frame clones and is missing some. Here the sample spans around 15,000 clones, around 78% being singletons. Germline V gene lookup returns CDR1 MNHEY and CDR2 SMNVEV (reference sequence). The CDR3 is 16 amino acids. V lost 2 bases to trimming and J lost 4 bases; unmatched junction nucleotides: 11. The chain joins TRBV27 to TRBJ2-7; 7 nucleotides line up with TRBD1. This TCR derives from an adult with rheumatoid arthritis. Input material: CD8+ T cells sorted from blood. This CDR3 reads CASSLVAGTAPYEQYF. In nucleotides, the CDR3 is TGTGCCAGCAGTTTAGTCGCCGGGACAGCTCCATACGAGCAGTACTTC.